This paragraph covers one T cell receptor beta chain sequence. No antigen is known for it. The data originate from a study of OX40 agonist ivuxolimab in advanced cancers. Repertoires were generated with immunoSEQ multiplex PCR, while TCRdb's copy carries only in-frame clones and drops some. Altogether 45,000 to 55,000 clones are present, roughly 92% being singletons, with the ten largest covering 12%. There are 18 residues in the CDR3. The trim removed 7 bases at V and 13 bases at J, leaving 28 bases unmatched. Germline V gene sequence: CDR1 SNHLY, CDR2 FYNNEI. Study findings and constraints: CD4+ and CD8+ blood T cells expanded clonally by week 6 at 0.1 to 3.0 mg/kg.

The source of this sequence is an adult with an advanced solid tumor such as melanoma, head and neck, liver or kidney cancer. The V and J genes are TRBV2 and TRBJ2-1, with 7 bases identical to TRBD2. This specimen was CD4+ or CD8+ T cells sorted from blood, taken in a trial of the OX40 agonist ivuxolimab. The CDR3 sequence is CASTNLPVLAGASRPQFF. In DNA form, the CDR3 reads TGTGCCAGCACAAACCTCCCCGTCTTGGCGGGAGCGAGTCGGCCTCAGTTCTTC.